This TCR beta chain was recovered during a study of blood T cell repertoires in COVID-19. In the study overall: T cells, B-cell-depleted T cells, or PBMCs provided the cDNA or gDNA that served as material.

Trimming took off 3 bases at V and 4 bases at J, with 8 bases between the two ends. The CDR3 runs to 13 residues. The germline gives CDR1 SGHNT, CDR2 YYREEE (reference sequence). Authors' analysis steps: Reference gene primer amplification in the assay estimated nucleated cell counts. Only in-frame clones appear in the TCRdb table, and some are missing; sequencing was by immunoSEQ multiplex PCR. For V, J and clone size, that table is used; D and trimming come from the DNA. The repertoire consists of roughly 120,000 clones, with more than 75% occurring once and the leading ten covering around 3.8%. Sequencing input: peripheral blood. The chain combines TRBV5-4 with TRBJ2-1; D is undetermined. The origin of this receptor is a man between 50 and 59 years old with active COVID-19. The CDR3 loop is CASSSTPYNEQFF. The CDR3 region has the DNA TGTGCCAGCAGCTCAACTCCTTACAATGAGCAGTTCTTC.